Listed here are 5 T cell receptor beta chains from one sample, sequenced in a study of identical twins. TCRdb redid the calling of the 5' RACE reads with MiXCR, one entry per CDR3 protein. This table has around 530,000 distinct CDR3 sequences, 12% to 15% appearing once. This same sample was also taken into another study, of yellow fever vaccine responses in identical twins.

The source material was CD4+ T cells sorted from blood. Every receptor here comes from a woman younger than 30 in good health.

This sequence joins TRBV25-1 and TRBJ1-1; 7 bases map to TRBD1. V was pared by 5 bases and J by 3 bases, with 6 bases of the junction left unmatched. Looked up from germline, CDR1 is MGHDK and CDR2 is SYGVNS. The CDR3 length is 14 residues. Here the CDR3 reads CASSPPGGYTEAFF. CDR3 in DNA: TGTGCCAGCAGTCCTCCAGGGGGTTACACTGAAGCTTTCTTT.

The V gene is TRBV6-5, the J gene TRBJ2-5, with no clear D. The ends were cut back, 4 bases at V and 0 bases at J, with 9 bases in the middle. Germline CDR1 MNHEY, CDR2 SVGAGI. This CDR3 has 14 amino acids. This CDR3 is CASSSRHHQETQYF. CDR3 coding DNA: TGTGCCAGCAGTTCTCGACACCACCAAGAGACCCAGTACTTC.

In its sample, this clonotype was seen a few times. The J gene is TRBJ2-7, the V gene TRBV5-1, with 7 bases lining up with TRBD1. This CDR3 contains 15 residues. Trimming at V came to 0 bases and at J to 3 bases, leaving 6 bases not matched to a gene. The germline V gene encodes CDR1 SGHRS and CDR2 YFSETQ. The CDR3: CASSLGTGLIYEQYV. CDR3 DNA: TGCGCCAGCAGCTTGGGGACAGGCTTAATCTACGAGCAGTACGTC.

The chain links TRBV28 to TRBJ2-3; 8 bases map to TRBD2. Germline V lookup: CDR1 MDHEN, CDR2 SYDVKM. Losses at the gene ends were 4 bases for V and 3 bases for J; bases not matched to a gene: 9. The CDR3 totals 16 residues. The CDR3 is CASSSRTSTRTDTQYF. DNA for the CDR3: TGTGCCAGCAGTTCACGGACTAGCACGCGGACAGATACGCAGTATTTT.

The chain combines TRBV11-2 with TRBJ2-7, with 8 bases lining up with TRBD2. CDR3 length equals 15 residues. CDR1 and CDR2 (germline): SGHAT, FQNNGV. Germline trimming cut 2 bases from V and 2 bases from J; bases unmatched to any gene: 5. The chain's CDR3 is CASSLLTGGAYEQYV. Written as DNA, the CDR3 is TGTGCCAGCAGCTTATTAACGGGGGGGGCCTACGAGCAGTACGTC.